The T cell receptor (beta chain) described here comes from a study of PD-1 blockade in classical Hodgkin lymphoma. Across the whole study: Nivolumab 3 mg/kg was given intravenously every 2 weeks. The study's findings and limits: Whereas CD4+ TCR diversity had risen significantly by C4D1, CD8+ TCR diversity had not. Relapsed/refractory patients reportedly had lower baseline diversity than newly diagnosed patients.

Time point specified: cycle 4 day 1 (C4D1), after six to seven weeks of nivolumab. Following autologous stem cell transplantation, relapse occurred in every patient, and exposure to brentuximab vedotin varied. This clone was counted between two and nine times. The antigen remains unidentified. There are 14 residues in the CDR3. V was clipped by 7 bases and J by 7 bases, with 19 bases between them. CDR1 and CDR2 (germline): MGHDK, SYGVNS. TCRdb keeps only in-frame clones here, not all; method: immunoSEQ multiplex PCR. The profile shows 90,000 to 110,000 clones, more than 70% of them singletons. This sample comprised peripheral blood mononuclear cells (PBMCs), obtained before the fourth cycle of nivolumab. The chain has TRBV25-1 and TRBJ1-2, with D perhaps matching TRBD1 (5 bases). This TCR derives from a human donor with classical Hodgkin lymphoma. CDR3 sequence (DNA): TGTGCCAGCACCCACGCCGGGGGGACTGTTGGCTACACCTTC. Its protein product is CASTHAGGTVGYTF.